This note documents a single T cell receptor beta chain sequence. The CDR3 runs to 16 residues. Germline V gene sequence: CDR1 MRHNA, CDR2 SNTAGT. Unmatched junction bases numbered 5, after V lost 4 bases and J lost 1 base. The record originates from a study of OX40 agonist ivuxolimab in advanced cancers. Sequencing used immunoSEQ multiplex PCR; TCRdb keeps in-frame clones, though not all of them. The top ten clones hold 7.9% of a sample with under 50,000 clones, nearly 80% of them seen once. The sequences come from CD4+ or CD8+ T cells sorted from blood, collected in a trial of the OX40 agonist ivuxolimab. V is TRBV6-4 and J is TRBJ2-1, with 9 bases identical to TRBD2. The TCR comes from an adult with an advanced solid tumor such as melanoma, head and neck, liver or kidney cancer. The CDR3 nucleotides are TGTGCCAGCAGTGGGGAAGGACTAGCGTCCTACAATGAGCAGTTCTTC. Translated, it gives CASSGEGLASYNEQFF.